This TCR beta chain is from a study of blood T cell repertoires in COVID-19. Followed longitudinally, the Seattle patients had been enrolled during active infection. Methods used by the authors: Amplification of reference gene primers was used by the study to estimate nucleated cell counts. TCRdb's table, derived via immunoSEQ multiplex PCR, lists solely in-frame clones and lacks some. D and trimming come from the DNA, and the V and J calls and clone size come from that table. The sample lists under 250,000 clones, approximately 78% seen once, with 4.5% to 5.5% in the top ten. Trimming left V 5 bases short and J 3 bases short, with 17 bases between. This CDR3 region has 14 residues. Germline V gene sequence: CDR1 SQVTM, CDR2 ANQGSEA.

Sequencing was done on a sample of peripheral blood. The chain links TRBV29-1 to TRBJ2-7; weak D call: TRBD1 (6 bases). The sequence derives from a woman in her 70s with COVID-19, enrolled during active disease. The CDR3 DNA follows: TGCAGCGTTCTACCTCAGGGGCTGGACTACGAGCAGTACTTC. Translation gives CSVLPQGLDYEQYF.